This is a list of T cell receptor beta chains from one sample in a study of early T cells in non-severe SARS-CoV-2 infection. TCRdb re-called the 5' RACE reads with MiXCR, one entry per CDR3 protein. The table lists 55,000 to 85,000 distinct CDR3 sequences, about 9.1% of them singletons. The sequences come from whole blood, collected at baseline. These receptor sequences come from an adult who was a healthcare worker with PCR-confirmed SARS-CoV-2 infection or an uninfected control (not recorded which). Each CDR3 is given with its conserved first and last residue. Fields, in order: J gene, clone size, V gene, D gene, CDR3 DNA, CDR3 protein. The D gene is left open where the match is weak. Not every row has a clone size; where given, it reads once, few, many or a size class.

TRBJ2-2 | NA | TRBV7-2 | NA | TGTGCCAGCAGCTTACTGGGGCCTTCGAACACCGGGGAGCTGTTTTTT | CASSLLGPSNTGELFF
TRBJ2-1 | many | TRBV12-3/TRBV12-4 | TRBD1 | TGTGCCAGCAGTTCCCATGACAGGGGGCACAATGAGCAGTTCTTC | CASSSHDRGHNEQFF
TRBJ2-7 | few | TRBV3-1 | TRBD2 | TGTGCCAGCAGTCGAAATAGCGGGAGAACCTACGAGCAGTACTTC | CASSRNSGRTYEQYF
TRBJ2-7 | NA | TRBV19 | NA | TGTGCCAGTAGATCTAGGGCAGGCAGCTCCTACGAGCAGTACTTC | CASRSRAGSSYEQYF
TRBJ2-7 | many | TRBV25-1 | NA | TGTGCCAGCAGTCGAAAGTCCAGCTCCTACGAGCAGTACTTC | CASSRKSSSYEQYF
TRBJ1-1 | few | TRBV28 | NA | TGTGCCAGCAGTTTTTTCGGCAGGGCCGGGAACACTGAAGCTTTCTTT | CASSFFGRAGNTEAFF
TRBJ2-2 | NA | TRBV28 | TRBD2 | TGTGCCAGCAGTTGGGGGACTAGCGGGAGGGCCGGGGAGCTGTTTTTT | CASSWGTSGRAGELFF
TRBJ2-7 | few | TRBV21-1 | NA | TGTGCCAGCAGTGGTACCGGGACACCGAGCTCCTACGAGCAGTACTTC | CASSGTGTPSSYEQYF
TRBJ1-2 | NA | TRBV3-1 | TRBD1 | TGTGCCAGCAGCGCAGGGGGCGACTATGGCTACACCTTC | CASSAGGDYGYTF
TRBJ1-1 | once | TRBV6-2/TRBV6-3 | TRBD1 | TGTGCCAGCAGAACCGGGACAGGGGGCACTGAAGCTTTCTTT | CASRTGTGGTEAFF
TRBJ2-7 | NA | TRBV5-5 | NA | TGTGCCAGCAGCTTGTCGGTTGGCCAGACCTACGAGCAGTACTTC | CASSLSVGQTYEQYF
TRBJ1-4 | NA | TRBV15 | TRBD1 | TGTGCCACCAGCAGAGATTTAGGGACAGCACTTTTT | CATSRDLGTALF
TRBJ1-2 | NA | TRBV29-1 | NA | TGCAGCGCGGAGGGGGTGAACGGCTACACCTTC | CSAEGVNGYTF
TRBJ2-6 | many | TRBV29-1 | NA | TGCAGCGTTGAAGATAACGTCCTGACTTTC | CSVEDNVLTF
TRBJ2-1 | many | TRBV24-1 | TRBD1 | TGTGCCACCAGTGATTTGCCTGGGACAGGCGGGGCCTACAATGAGCAGTTCTTC | CATSDLPGTGGAYNEQFF
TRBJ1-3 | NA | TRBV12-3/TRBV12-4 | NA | TGTGCCAGCAGTTTGGGCCGCTCTGGAAACACCATATATTTT | CASSLGRSGNTIYF
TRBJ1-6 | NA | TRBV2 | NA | TGTGCCAGCAGCCCATGGGAAAATTCACCCCTCCACTTT | CASSPWENSPLHF
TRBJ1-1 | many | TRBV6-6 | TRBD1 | TGTGCCAGCAGTAAACCGGGACAGGAGCCTGAATCAGCTTTCTTT | CASSKPGQEPESAFF
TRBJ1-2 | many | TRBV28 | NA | TGTGCCAGCAGAAACAGGGATCGTAACTATGGCTACACCTTC | CASRNRDRNYGYTF
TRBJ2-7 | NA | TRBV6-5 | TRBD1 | TGTGCCAGCAGACAATCCGGGACAGGCGCCCCTAAGCAGTACTTC | CASRQSGTGAPKQYF
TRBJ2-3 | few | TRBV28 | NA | TGTGCCAGCAGTTTACCCCAGACGGATACGCAGTATTTT | CASSLPQTDTQYF
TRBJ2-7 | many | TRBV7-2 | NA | TGTGCCAGCAGCTTCCAGGAAAAGGGGCAGTACTTC | CASSFQEKGQYF
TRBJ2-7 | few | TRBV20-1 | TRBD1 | TGCAGTGCCGAAAACAGGGGGGCCTACGAGCAGTACTTC | CSAENRGAYEQYF
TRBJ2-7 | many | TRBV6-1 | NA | TGTGCCAGCAGTGAAGCGGGAGTGTCCTACGAGCAGTACTTC | CASSEAGVSYEQYF
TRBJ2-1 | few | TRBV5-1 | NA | TGCGCCAGCAGCTCCCTCCAGGGTAATGAGCAGTTCTTC | CASSSLQGNEQFF
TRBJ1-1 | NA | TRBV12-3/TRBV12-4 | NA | TGTGCCAGCAGCCTAGAGAGGTTCCACACTGAAGCTTTCTTT | CASSLERFHTEAFF
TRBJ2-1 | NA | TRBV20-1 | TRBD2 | TGCAGTGCGCGGGGGGGACTAGCGGAGCAGTTCTTC | CSARGGLAEQFF
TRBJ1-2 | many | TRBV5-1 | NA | TGCGCCAGCAGACCCTCCACGACCAACTATGGCTACACCTTC | CASRPSTTNYGYTF
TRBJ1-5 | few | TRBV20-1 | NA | TGCAGTGCTAGGTTGGGGGGCAATGGCAATCAGCCCCAGCATTTT | CSARLGGNGNQPQHF
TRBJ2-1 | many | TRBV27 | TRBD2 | TGTGCCAGCAGCATCTCTAGCGGCTACAATGAGCAGTTCTTC | CASSISSGYNEQFF
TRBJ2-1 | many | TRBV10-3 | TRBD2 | TGTGCCACCCTAGCGGGAGGATCCCTCAATGAGCAGTTCTTC | CATLAGGSLNEQFF
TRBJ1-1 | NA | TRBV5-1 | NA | TGCGCCAGCAGCTTGGGGGGGACCAAGAACACTGAAGCTTTCTTT | CASSLGGTKNTEAFF
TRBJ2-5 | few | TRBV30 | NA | TGTGCCTGGAGCCAGGGGACACAATGGAGTCTACAAGAGACCCAGTACTTC | CAWSQGTQWSLQETQYF
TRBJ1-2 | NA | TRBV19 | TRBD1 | TGTGCCAGTAGTTCCCGGGACAGCCTCTATGGCTACACCTTC | CASSSRDSLYGYTF
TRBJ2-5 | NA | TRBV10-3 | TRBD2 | TGTGCCATCGCAGGACTAGCGGGAGGGCCGGAGACCCAGTACTTC | CAIAGLAGGPETQYF
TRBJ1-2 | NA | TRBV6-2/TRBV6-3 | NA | TGTGCCAGCAGTTTGGCAGGGGTCTATGGCTACACCTTC | CASSLAGVYGYTF
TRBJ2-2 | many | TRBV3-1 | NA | TGTGCCAGCAGCCAAGATTTAGGAGGGACCGGGGAGCTGTTTTTT | CASSQDLGGTGELFF
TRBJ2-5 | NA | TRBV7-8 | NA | TGTGCCAGCAGCTTGGGTCGGATAATGCTCGGGGAGACCCAGTACTTC | CASSLGRIMLGETQYF
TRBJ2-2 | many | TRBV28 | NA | TGTGCCAGCAGCAGGGGAGTCAACACCGGGGAGCTGTTTTTT | CASSRGVNTGELFF
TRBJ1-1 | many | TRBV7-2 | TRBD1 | TGTGCTCAAAGCGGGACAGGGGGCTCGGACACTGAAGCTTTCTTT | CAQSGTGGSDTEAFF
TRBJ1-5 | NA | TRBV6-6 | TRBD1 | TGTGCCAGCAGAATTGCTGAGGACAGGTTTAGCAATCAGCCCCAGCATTTT | CASRIAEDRFSNQPQHF
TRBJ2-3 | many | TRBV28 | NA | TGTGCCAGCACCTCCGACACTAAGTTTCGGGCAGATACGCAGTATTTT | CASTSDTKFRADTQYF
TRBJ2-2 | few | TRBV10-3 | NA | TGTGCCATCAGTGAGAAGGGGGATCTGAACACCGGGGAGCTGTTTTTT | CAISEKGDLNTGELFF
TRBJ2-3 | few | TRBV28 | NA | TGTGCCAGCAAGGTGGGAGACTATAGCACAGATACGCAGTATTTT | CASKVGDYSTDTQYF
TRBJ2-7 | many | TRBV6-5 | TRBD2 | TGTGCCAGCAGTTCAGGAAGGGCGGGAGTATCCTCCTACGAGCAGTACTTC | CASSSGRAGVSSYEQYF
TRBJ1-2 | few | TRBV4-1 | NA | TGCGCCAGCAGCCAGGGGTCTGTGTTCTATGGCTACACCTTC | CASSQGSVFYGYTF
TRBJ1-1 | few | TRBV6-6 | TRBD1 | TGTGCCAGCAGTCCCCAGGGGGTTCGGACTGAAGCTTTCTTT | CASSPQGVRTEAFF
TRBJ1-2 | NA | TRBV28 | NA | TGTGCCAGCAGTTTCGGGGAGCGAGGCTACACCTTC | CASSFGERGYTF
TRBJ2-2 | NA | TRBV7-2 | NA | TGTGCCAGCGCCTACGGGTCCACCGGGGAGCTGTTTTTT | CASAYGSTGELFF
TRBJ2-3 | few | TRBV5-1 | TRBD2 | TGCGCCAGCAGCTTGGGGCGCGGGAGGTCCTTTAGCACAGATACGCAGTATTTT | CASSLGRGRSFSTDTQYF